This section outlines one T cell receptor beta chain sequence together with its context. This record belongs to a study of T-cell memory formation after mild COVID-19. Germline loops: CDR1 SGHTA, CDR2 FQGTGA. V was shortened by 5 bases and J by 13 bases, with 26 bases between the two germline ends. This CDR3 contains 15 residues. TCRdb analysed the 5' RACE reads with MiXCR anew, one entry per CDR3 protein. There are about 150,000 distinct CDR3 sequences in the sample; 13% to 15% occur only once, and approximately 14% lies in the top ten. What was sequenced was PBMCs or a T cell subset sorted from them (not recorded which). The genes are TRBV7-3 and TRBJ1-2, with D possibly being TRBD1 (5 bases). The clonotype comes from an adult woman who had mild COVID-19 (a few samples of this study predate the infection). Cell type and time point are not known. In nucleotides, the CDR3 is TGTGCCAGCAGCCCTACCGGGACTGAGCCCCTAGGAAGCACCTTC. Translation: CASSPTGTEPLGSTF.